These T cell receptor beta chains were read from a single sample in a study of blood T cell repertoires in COVID-19. Clones were read by immunoSEQ multiplex PCR, and TCRdb kept only the in-frame ones, dropping some. This sample carries around 95,000 clones, approximately 90% of them seen once, and the ten largest clones take 2.1%. Sequences were obtained from peripheral blood. The receptors were sampled from a man aged 45 to 65 with active COVID-19. Both conserved end residues are part of each CDR3. Each record gives: CDR3 protein, CDR3 DNA, D gene, clone size, J gene, V gene. A D gene is named only where the DNA matches it firmly. Only part of the rows carry a size: once, few, many, or a class if the clone is expanded.

CASSLDRRGSTDTQYF	TGTGCCAGCAGCTTGGACCGGCGGGGGTCCACAGATACGCAGTATTTT	TRBD2	once	TRBJ2-3	TRBV5-4
CASSLSQVGEQFF	TGTGCCAGCAGCTTAAGTCAGGTCGGTGAGCAGTTCTTC	-	-	TRBJ2-1	TRBV7-9
CASSTGQGVEGYTF	TGTGCCAGCAGCACGGGACAGGGGGTCGAGGGCTACACCTTC	TRBD1	-	TRBJ1-2	TRBV5-4
CASSLALGAQEAQYF	TGCGCCAGCAGCTTGGCCCTTGGGGCCCAAGAGGCCCAGTACTTC	-	-	TRBJ2-5	TRBV5-1
CASSLRQGWETQYF	TGTGCCAGCAGTTTAAGGCAGGGGTGGGAGACCCAGTACTTC	-	-	TRBJ2-5	TRBV28
CASSMPRGQYGYTF	TGTGCCAGTAGTATGCCCAGGGGACAGTATGGCTACACCTTC	TRBD1	-	TRBJ1-2	TRBV19
CASSLPSGMRNEQFF	TGCGCCAGCAGCTTGCCCAGCGGGATGAGGAATGAGCAGTTCTTC	TRBD2	-	TRBJ2-1	TRBV5-1
CASRQGRFQPQHF	TGTGCCAGTAGGCAGGGTAGGTTTCAGCCCCAGCATTTT	-	-	TRBJ1-5	TRBV19
CASSLGSFEAYEQYF	TGTGCCAGCAGCTTGGGCAGCTTCGAGGCCTACGAGCAGTACTTC	-	-	TRBJ2-7	TRBV5-6
CASSIALAGYNEQFF	TGTGCCAGTAGTATAGCACTAGCGGGGTACAATGAGCAGTTCTTC	TRBD2	-	TRBJ2-1	TRBV19
CASSGSGRTDTQYF	TGCGCCAGCAGTGGTAGCGGGCGCACAGATACGCAGTATTTT	TRBD2	-	TRBJ2-3	TRBV10-1
CASSVGTGGQETQYF	TGTGCCAGCAGCGTCGGGACAGGGGGCCAAGAGACCCAGTACTTC	TRBD1	-	TRBJ2-5	TRBV7-2
CASSTLGQTYNEQFF	TGCGCCAGCAGCACCTTGGGACAGACTTACAATGAGCAGTTCTTC	TRBD1	-	TRBJ2-1	TRBV5-1
CASSFRTGTDTQYF	TGTGCCAGCAGCTTCCGGACTGGCACAGATACGCAGTATTTT	-	-	TRBJ2-3	TRBV11-2
CSASNFAGSYNNEQFF	TGCAGTGCTAGTAACTTCGCGGGTTCCTACAACAATGAGCAGTTCTTC	-	-	TRBJ2-1	TRBV20-1
CSARSGHEQYF	TGCAGTGCTAGGTCTGGCCACGAGCAGTACTTC	-	-	TRBJ2-7	TRBV20-1
CASSVGTGENGYTF	TGTGCCAGCAGCGTCGGGACAGGGGAGAATGGCTACACCTTC	TRBD1	once	TRBJ1-2	TRBV7-9
CASSLSAGPYGYTF	TGTGCCAGCAGTTTATCGGCAGGGCCCTATGGCTACACCTTC	-	-	TRBJ1-2	TRBV27
CASSTRTTGGETQYF	TGCGCCAGCAGCACCAGGACAACAGGGGGCGAGACCCAGTACTTC	TRBD1	-	TRBJ2-5	TRBV4-1
CASTRDRGLYGYTF	TGTGCCAGCACCAGGGACAGGGGGCTTTATGGCTACACCTTC	TRBD1	-	TRBJ1-2	TRBV6-5
CASSVTYNSPLHF	TGTGCCAGCAGCGTCACCTATAATTCACCCCTCCACTTT	-	-	TRBJ1-6	TRBV9
CASSRASGLRVTEQFF	TGTGCCAGCTCACGGGCTAGCGGGCTGAGGGTCACTGAGCAGTTCTTC	TRBD2	-	TRBJ2-1	TRBV18
CATSRAGGQNIQYF	TGTGCCACCAGCAGAGCAGGGGGCCAGAACATTCAGTACTTC	TRBD1	once	TRBJ2-4	TRBV15
CASRGTRGGFITNTGELFF	TGTGCCAGTAGGGGCACGAGAGGGGGATTCATTACCAACACCGGGGAGCTGTTTTTT	-	-	TRBJ2-2	TRBV19
CAISEARGEAFF	TGTGCCATCAGTGAAGCGAGAGGTGAAGCTTTCTTT	-	-	TRBJ1-1	TRBV10-3
CASSSRQPNTGELFF	TGTGCCAGCAGCTCCCGACAGCCGAACACCGGGGAGCTGTTTTTT	-	-	TRBJ2-2	TRBV13
CASSQSSGANVLTF	TGTGCCAGCTCCCAGTCTTCTGGGGCCAACGTCCTGACTTTC	-	-	TRBJ2-6	TRBV18
CASSPQMAGELFF	TGTGCCAGCAGCCCCCAGATGGCCGGGGAGCTGTTTTTT	-	-	TRBJ2-2	TRBV11-2
CASSHRRGTNPPKAHTQYF	TGTGCCAGCAGCCACCGGCGGGGGACCAACCCGCCTAAAGCGCATACGCAGTATTTT	TRBD2	-	TRBJ2-3	TRBV7-9
CASSEIAGASTDTQYF	TGTGCCAGTAGTGAAATAGCGGGAGCGAGCACAGATACGCAGTATTTT	TRBD2	-	TRBJ2-3	TRBV19